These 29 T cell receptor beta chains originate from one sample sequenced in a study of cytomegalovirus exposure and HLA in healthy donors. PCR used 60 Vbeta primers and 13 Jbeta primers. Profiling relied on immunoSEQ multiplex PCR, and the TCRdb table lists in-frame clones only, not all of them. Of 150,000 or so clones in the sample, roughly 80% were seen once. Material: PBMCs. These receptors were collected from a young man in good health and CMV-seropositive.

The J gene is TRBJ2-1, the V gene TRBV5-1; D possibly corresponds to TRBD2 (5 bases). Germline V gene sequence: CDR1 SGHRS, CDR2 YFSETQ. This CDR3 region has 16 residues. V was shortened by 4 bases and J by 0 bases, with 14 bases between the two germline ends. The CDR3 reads CASSPDPGISYNEQFF. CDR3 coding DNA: TGCGCCAGCAGCCCGGACCCCGGGATCTCCTACAATGAGCAGTTCTTC. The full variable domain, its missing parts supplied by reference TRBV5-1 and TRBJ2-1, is KAGVTQTPRYLIKTRGQQVTLSCSPISGHRSVSWYQQTPGQGLQFLFEYFSETQRNKGNFPGRFSGRQFSNSRSEMNVSTLELGDSALYLCASSPDPGISYNEQFFGPGTRLTVL.

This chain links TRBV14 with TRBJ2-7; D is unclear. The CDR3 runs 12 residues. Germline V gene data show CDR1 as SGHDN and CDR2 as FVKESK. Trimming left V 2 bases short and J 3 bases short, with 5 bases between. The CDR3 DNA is TGTGCCAGCAGCCAAATAATCTACGAGCAGTACTTC. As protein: CASSQIIYEQYF.

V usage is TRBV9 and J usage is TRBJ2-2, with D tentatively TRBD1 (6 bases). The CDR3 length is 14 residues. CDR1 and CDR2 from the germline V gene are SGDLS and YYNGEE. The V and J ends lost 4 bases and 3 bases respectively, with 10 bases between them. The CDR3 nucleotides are TGTGCCAGCAGCCGGGCAGGGGACACCGGGGAGCTGTTTTTT. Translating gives CASSRAGDTGELFF.

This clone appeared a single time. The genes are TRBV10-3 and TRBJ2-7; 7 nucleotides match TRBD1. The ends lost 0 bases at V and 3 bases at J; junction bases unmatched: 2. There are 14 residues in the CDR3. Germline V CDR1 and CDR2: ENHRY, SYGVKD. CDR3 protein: CAISESRDSYEQYF. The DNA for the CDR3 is TGTGCCATCAGTGAGTCCCGGGACAGCTACGAGCAGTACTTC.

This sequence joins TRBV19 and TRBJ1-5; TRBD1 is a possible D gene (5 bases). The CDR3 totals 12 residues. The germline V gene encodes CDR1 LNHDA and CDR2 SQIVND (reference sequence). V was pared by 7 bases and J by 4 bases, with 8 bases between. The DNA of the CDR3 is TGTGCCAGTATGAAGGGGAATCAGCCCCAGCATTTT. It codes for CASMKGNQPQHF.

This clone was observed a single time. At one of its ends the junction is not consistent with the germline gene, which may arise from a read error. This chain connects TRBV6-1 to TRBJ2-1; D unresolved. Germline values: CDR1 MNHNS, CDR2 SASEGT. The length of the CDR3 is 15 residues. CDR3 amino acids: CASSDTEFPINEQFF. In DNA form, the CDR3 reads TGTGCCAGTAGTGACACAGAGTTCCCGATCAATGAGCAGTTCTTC.

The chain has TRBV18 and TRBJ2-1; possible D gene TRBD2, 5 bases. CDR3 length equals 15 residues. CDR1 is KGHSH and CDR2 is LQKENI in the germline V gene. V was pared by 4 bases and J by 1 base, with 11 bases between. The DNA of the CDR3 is TGTGCCAGCTCACGAGGTCAGCGGTCCTACAATGAGCAGTTCTTC. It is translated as CASSRGQRSYNEQFF.

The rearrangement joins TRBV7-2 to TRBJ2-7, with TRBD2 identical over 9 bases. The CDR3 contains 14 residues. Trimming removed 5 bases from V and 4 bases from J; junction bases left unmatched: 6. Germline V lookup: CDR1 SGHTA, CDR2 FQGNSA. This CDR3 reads CASSPGLAGYEQYF. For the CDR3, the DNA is TGTGCCAGCAGCCCGGGACTAGCAGGGTACGAGCAGTACTTC.

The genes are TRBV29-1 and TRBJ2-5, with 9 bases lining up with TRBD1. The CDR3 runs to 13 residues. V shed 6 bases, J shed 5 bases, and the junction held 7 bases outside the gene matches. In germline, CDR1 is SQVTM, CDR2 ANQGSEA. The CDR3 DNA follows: TGCAGCGTCCGGACAGGGGAAGGGGAGACCCAGTACTTC. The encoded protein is CSVRTGEGETQYF.

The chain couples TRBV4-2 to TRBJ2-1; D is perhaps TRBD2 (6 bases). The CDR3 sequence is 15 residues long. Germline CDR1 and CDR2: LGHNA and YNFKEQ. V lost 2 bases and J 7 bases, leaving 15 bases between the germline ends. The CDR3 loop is CASSQFATGENEQFF. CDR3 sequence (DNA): TGTGCCAGCAGCCAATTTGCGACGGGAGAGAATGAGCAGTTCTTC.

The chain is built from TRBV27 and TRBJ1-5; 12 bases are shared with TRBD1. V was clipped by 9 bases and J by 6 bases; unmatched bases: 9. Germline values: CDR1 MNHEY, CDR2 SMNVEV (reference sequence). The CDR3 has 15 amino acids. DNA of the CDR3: TGTGCCAGTGGGACAGGGGGCGAAGTTGGTCAGCCCCAGCATTTT. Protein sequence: CASGTGGEVGQPQHF.

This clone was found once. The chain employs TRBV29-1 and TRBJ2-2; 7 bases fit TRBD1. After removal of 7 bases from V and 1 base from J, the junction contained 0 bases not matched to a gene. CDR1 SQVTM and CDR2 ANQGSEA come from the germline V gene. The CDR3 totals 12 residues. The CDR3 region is CSGQGNTGELFF. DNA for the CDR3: TGCAGCGGACAGGGGAACACCGGGGAGCTGTTTTTT.

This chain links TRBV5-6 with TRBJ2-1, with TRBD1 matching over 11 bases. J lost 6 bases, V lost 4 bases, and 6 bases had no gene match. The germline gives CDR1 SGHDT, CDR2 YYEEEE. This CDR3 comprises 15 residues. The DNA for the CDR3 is TGTGCCAGCAGCGGGGCCGGGACAGGGGGCAATGAGCAGTTCTTC. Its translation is CASSGAGTGGNEQFF.

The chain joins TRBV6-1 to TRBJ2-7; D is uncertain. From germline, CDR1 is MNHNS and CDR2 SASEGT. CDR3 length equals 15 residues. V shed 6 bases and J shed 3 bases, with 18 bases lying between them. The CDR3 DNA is TGTGCCAGCAGGATCGGCGCAAACGGCGGCTACGAGCAGTACTTC. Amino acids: CASRIGANGGYEQYF.

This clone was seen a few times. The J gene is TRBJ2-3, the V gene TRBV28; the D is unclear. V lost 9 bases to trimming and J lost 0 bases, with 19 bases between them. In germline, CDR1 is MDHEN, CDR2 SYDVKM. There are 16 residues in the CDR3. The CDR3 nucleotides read TGTGCCAGTCCCCCCCTCCTCCCTCCTAGCACAGATACGCAGTATTTT. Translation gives CASPPLLPPSTDTQYF.

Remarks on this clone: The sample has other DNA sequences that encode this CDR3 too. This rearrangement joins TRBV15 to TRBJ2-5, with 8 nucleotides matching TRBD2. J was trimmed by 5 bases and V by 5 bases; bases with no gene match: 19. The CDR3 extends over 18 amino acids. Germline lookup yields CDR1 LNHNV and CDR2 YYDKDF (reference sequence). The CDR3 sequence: CATSRVLAGILPGETQYF. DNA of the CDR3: TGTGCCACCAGCCGAGTCCTAGCGGGTATCCTACCTGGGGAGACCCAGTACTTC. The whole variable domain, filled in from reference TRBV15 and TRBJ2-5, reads DAMVIQNPRYQVTQFGKPVTLSCSQTLNHNVMYWYQQKSSQAPKLLFHYYDKDFNNEADTPDNFQSRRPNTSFCFLDIRSPGLGDTAMYLCATSRVLAGILPGETQYFGPGTRLLVL.

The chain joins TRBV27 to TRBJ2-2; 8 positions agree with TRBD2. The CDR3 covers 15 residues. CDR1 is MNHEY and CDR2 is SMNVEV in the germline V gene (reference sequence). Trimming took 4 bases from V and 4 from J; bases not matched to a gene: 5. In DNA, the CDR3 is TGTGCCAGCAGTTCACGACTAGCGAGCACCGGGGAGCTGTTTTTT. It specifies CASSSRLASTGELFF.

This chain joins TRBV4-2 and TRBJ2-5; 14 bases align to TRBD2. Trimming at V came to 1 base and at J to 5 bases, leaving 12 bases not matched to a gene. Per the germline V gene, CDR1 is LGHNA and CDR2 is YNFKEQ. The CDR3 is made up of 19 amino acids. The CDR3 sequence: CASSQVETSGRAVLETQYF. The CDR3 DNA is TGTGCCAGCAGCCAAGTTGAGACTAGCGGGAGGGCAGTATTGGAGACCCAGTACTTC.

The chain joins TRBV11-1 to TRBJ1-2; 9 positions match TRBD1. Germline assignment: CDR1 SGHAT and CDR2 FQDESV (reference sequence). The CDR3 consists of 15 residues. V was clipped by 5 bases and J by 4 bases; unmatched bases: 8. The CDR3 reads CASSPTGTGIYGYTF. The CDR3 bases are TGTGCCAGCAGCCCCACCGGGACAGGGATCTATGGCTACACCTTC.

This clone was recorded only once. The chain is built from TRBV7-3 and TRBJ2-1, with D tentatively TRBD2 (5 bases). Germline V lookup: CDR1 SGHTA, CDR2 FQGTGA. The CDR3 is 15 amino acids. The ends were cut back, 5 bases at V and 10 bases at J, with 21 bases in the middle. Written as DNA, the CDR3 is TGTGCCAGCAGCCACGGGATATCCTCCTCTCGGGAGCAGTTCTTC. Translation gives CASSHGISSSREQFF.

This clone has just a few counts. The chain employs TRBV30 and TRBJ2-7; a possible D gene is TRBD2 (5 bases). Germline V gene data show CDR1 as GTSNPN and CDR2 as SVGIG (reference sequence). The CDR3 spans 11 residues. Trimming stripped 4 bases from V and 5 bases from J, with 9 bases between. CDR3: CAWTEGDEQYF. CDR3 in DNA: TGTGCCTGGACCGAGGGAGACGAGCAGTACTTC.

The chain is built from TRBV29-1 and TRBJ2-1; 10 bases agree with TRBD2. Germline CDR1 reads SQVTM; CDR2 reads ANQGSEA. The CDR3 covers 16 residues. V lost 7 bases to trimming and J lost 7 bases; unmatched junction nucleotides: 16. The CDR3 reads CSGGIAGGRSTNEQFF. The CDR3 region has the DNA TGCAGCGGGGGGATAGCGGGAGGACGAAGCACGAATGAGCAGTTCTTC.

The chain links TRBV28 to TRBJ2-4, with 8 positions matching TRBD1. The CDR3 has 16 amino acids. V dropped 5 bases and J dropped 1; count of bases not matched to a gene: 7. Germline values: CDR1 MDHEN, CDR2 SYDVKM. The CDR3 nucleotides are TGTGCCAGCAGTCAGTGGACAGGGCCGGCCAAAAACATTCAGTACTTC. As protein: CASSQWTGPAKNIQYF.

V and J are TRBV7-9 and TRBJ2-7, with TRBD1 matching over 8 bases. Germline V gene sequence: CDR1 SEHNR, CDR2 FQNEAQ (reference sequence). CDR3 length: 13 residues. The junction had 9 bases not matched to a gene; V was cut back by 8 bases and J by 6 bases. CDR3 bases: TGTGCCAGCGGAGGACAGGGCCTAGTCGAGCAGTACTTC. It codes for CASGGQGLVEQYF. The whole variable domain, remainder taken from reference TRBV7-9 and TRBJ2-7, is DTGVSQNPRHKITKRGQNVTFRCDPISEHNRLYWYRQTLGQGPEFLTYFQNEAQLEKSRLLSDRFSAERPKGSFSTLEIQRTEQGDSAMYLCASGGQGLVEQYFGPGTRLTVT.

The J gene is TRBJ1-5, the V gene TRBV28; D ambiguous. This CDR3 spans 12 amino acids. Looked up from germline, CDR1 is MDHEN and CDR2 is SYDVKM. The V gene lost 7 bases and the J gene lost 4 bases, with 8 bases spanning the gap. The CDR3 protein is CASKSGNQPQHF. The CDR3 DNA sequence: TGTGCCAGCAAATCGGGAAATCAGCCCCAGCATTTT.

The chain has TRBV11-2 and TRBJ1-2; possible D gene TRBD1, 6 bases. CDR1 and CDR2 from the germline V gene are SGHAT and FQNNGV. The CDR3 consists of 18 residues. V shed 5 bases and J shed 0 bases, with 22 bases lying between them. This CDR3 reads CASSPTGGAKLANYGYTF. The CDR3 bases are TGTGCCAGCAGCCCCACCGGGGGGGCGAAACTAGCTAACTATGGCTACACCTTC.

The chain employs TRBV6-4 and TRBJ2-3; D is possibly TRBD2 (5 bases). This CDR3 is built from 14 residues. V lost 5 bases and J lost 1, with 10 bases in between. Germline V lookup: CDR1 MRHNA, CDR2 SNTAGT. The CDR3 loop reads CASSRNGGTDTQYF. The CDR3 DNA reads TGTGCCAGCAGTCGAAACGGGGGCACAGATACGCAGTATTTT.

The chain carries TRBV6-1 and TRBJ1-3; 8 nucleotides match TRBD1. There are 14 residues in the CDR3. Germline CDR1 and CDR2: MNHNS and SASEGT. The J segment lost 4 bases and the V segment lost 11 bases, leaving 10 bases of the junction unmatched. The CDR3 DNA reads TGTGCCGGGGCGCAGGGGGCGCAAGGAAACACCATATATTTT. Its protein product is CAGAQGAQGNTIYF.

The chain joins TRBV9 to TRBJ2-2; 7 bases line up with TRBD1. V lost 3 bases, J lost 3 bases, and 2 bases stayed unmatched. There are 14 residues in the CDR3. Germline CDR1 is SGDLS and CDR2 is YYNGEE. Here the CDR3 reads CASSGQGDTGELFF. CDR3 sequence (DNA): TGTGCCAGCAGCGGACAGGGCGACACCGGGGAGCTGTTTTTT.